This T cell receptor (beta chain) was documented in a study of OX40 agonist ivuxolimab in advanced cancers. Here immunoSEQ multiplex PCR was the method, and the copy in TCRdb shows in-frame clones only, minus some. The sample consists of roughly 88,000 clones, more than 75% of them appearing once. This CDR3 contains 14 residues. The rearrangement joins TRBV21-1 to TRBJ1-5. TRBV21-1 is reported as a pseudogene. Source: CD4+ or CD8+ T cells sorted from blood, taken in a trial of the OX40 agonist ivuxolimab. This clonotype was sampled from an adult with an advanced solid tumor such as melanoma, head and neck, liver or kidney cancer. The DNA for the CDR3 is TGTGCCAGCAGGACCGTGAATAGCAATCAGCCCCAGCATTTT. Translation gives CASRTVNSNQPQHF.